These 6 T cell receptor beta chains were all obtained from the same sample, sequenced in a study of T cell repertoires in cytomegalovirus infection. No antigen is known for these receptors. TCRdb called the reads again in MiXCR, with one record for every CDR3 protein. The sample lists 140,000 to 150,000 distinct CDR3 sequences, 32% occurring once. Sequencing was performed on CD8+ T cells from cultured PBMCs, taken from culture after CMV antigen stimulation. The receptors were gathered from a human donor in good health (CMV status not recorded). Some clones in this sample may be carry-over from other donors' samples.

V gene TRBV20-1 combines with J gene TRBJ2-2; 8 bases fit TRBD2. The germline CDR1 and CDR2 sequences are DFQATT and SNEGSKA (reference sequence). The CDR3 is 18 amino acids. The J segment lost 0 bases and the V segment lost 6 bases, leaving 15 bases of the junction unmatched. The CDR3 loop reads CSAGGLAGRVTNTGELFF. The CDR3 bases are TGCAGTGCCGGGGGGCTAGCGGGTCGTGTTACGAACACCGGGGAGCTGTTTTTT.

The genes are TRBV14 and TRBJ2-1; D possibly matches TRBD1 or TRBD2 (5 bases each). Germline-derived CDR1 and CDR2 are SGHDN and FVKESK. Trimming pared 1 base from V and 3 bases from J, leaving 19 bases between. The CDR3 runs to 18 residues. The CDR3 DNA reads as TGTGCCAGCAGCCAAGTCGGGACGGTAGGGGTGGGCTACAATGAGCAGTTCTTC. This translates into CASSQVGTVGVGYNEQFF.

The rearrangement joins TRBV7-9 to TRBJ1-2; D is uncertain. The germline V gene has CDR1 SEHNR and CDR2 FQNEAQ (reference sequence). Deletions cut 1 base from V and 4 bases from J, with 10 bases between. CDR3 size: 14 residues. The CDR3 protein is CASSLVSVLYGYTF. In DNA, the CDR3 is TGTGCCAGCAGCTTAGTATCAGTACTCTATGGCTACACCTTC.

V and J are TRBV7-3 and TRBJ2-1, with TRBD1 identical over 9 bases. This CDR3 contains 18 residues. CDR1 is SGHTA, CDR2 FQGTGA, per germline. J was trimmed by 0 bases and V by 5 bases; bases with no gene match: 11. The CDR3: CASSPFIETGGSYNEQFF. DNA of the CDR3: TGTGCCAGCAGCCCTTTTATTGAGACAGGGGGCTCCTACAATGAGCAGTTCTTC.

In this sample, this clonotype turned up a few times. The chain links TRBV28 to TRBJ1-1; possible D gene TRBD1, 5 bases. CDR3 length equals 17 residues. V was shortened by 4 bases and J by 1 base, with 19 bases between the two germline ends. Germline lookup yields CDR1 MDHEN and CDR2 SYDVKM. For the CDR3, the DNA is TGTGCCAGCAGTTCAAGCGGGGGGGGACGGCAGAACACTGAAGCTTTCTTT. Amino acid sequence: CASSSSGGGRQNTEAFF. Filled out from reference TRBV28 and TRBJ1-1, the complete variable domain reads DVKVTQSSRYLVKRTGEKVFLECVQDMDHENMFWYRQDPGLGLRLIYFSYDVKMKEKGDIPEGYSVSREKKERFSLILESASTNQTSMYLCASSSSGGGRQNTEAFFGQGTRLTVV.

The genes are TRBV28 and TRBJ1-5, with D perhaps TRBD1 (5 bases). The germline V and J ends were trimmed by 2 bases and 10 bases, with 24 bases remaining between them. Germline lookup yields CDR1 MDHEN and CDR2 SYDVKM. The CDR3 covers 17 residues. CDR3 nucleotides: TGTGCCAGCAGTTTAGCGTGGTCGAGGGGCCCCGAGCGACCCCAGCATTTT. Protein sequence: CASSLAWSRGPERPQHF.